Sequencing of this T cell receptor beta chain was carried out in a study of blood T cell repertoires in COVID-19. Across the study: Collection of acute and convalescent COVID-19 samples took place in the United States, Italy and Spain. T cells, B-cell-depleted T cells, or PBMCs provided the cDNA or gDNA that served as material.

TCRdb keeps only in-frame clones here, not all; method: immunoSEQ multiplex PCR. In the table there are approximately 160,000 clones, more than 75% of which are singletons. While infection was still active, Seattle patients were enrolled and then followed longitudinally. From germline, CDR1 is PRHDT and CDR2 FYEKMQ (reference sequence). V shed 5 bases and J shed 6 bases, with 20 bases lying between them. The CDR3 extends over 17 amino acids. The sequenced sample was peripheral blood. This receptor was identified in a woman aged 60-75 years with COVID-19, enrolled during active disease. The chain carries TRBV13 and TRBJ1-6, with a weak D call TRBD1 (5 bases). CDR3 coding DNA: TGTGCCAGCAGCCTCTTCCGGGACCTCGGGAGTAATTCACCCCTCCACTTT. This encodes CASSLFRDLGSNSPLHF.